Each of the 6 T cell receptor beta chains below was sequenced from the same sample in a study of T cell repertoires in cytomegalovirus infection (dated by TCRdb to about 2019). Sequenced using an Illumina HiSeq 1500. The public reads were quality trimmed at Q25 with fastp and then assembled into clones with MiXCR by TCRdb, keeping productive beta chains. Merged by CDR3 protein, the rows form single entries marked with the most common genes and DNA. The sample records fewer than 350,000 distinct CDR3 sequences, about 17% of which are singletons. The ten largest clones add up to around 12% of the sample. The sample was PBMCs. The receptors were gathered from a human donor in good health (CMV status not recorded). Some clones in this sample may be carry-over from other donors' samples.

The chain joins TRBV9 to TRBJ1-3; unclear D gene. Germline V gene data show CDR1 as SGDLS and CDR2 as YYNGEE. The CDR3 has 16 residues. V was trimmed by 4 bases and J by 0 bases, leaving 14 bases between them. CDR3 in amino acids: CASSSRTEVSGNTIYF. CDR3 DNA sequence: TGTGCCAGCAGCTCCAGGACCGAGGTCTCTGGAAACACCATATATTTT.

The genes are TRBV2 and TRBJ1-1; 9 bases agree with TRBD1. CDR3 length equals 15 residues. J gave up 4 bases and V 4 bases, and 7 bases lay outside the gene matches. CDR1 SNHLY and CDR2 FYNNEI come from the germline V gene. Written as DNA, the CDR3 is TGTGCCAGCAGTGCGGGACAGGGTGGAAGCACTGAAGCTTTCTTT. Its protein is CASSAGQGGSTEAFF.

This clonotype occurred many times. This chain links TRBV7-9 with TRBJ2-1; TRBD2 matches at 8 bases. V lost 5 bases and J lost 4; bases outside the gene matches: 10. The CDR3 extends over 16 amino acids. CDR1 and CDR2 from the germline V gene are SEHNR and FQNEAQ (reference sequence). The CDR3 reads CASSGTSGSYYNEQFF. The DNA for the CDR3 is TGTGCCAGCAGCGGGACTAGTGGCTCGTATTACAATGAGCAGTTCTTC.

The table lists this clonotype with many counts. The gene calls are TRBV7-2 and TRBJ1-2, with a weak D call TRBD1 (5 bases). From germline, CDR1 is SGHTA and CDR2 FQGNSA. Trimming took 2 bases from V and 8 from J, leaving 15 bases between them. The CDR3 is made up of 14 amino acids. CDR3 loop: CASSLNQGGYGYTF. As DNA, the CDR3 is TGTGCCAGCAGCTTAAATCAGGGAGGTTACGGCTACACCTTC.

V and J are TRBV15 and TRBJ1-4; perhaps TRBD1 as D (5 bases). V was cut by 5 bases and J by 9 bases, with 19 bases left in between. In germline, CDR1 is LNHNV, CDR2 YYDKDF (reference sequence). The CDR3 spans 15 residues. In DNA, the CDR3 is TGTGCCACCAGCGCGGAACTGGTTGGGGGGAAAAAACTGTTTTTT. Its translation is CATSAELVGGKKLFF.

The chain employs TRBV7-2 and TRBJ1-2; the match to TRBD1 covers 9 bases. Looked up from germline, CDR1 is SGHTA and CDR2 is FQGNSA. The CDR3 spans 16 residues. V lost 5 bases to trimming and J lost 3 bases; unmatched junction nucleotides: 10. The CDR3 region has the DNA TGTGCCAGCAGCCCTGGTCCCGGGACAGGGTACTATGGCTACACCTTC. Translation gives CASSPGPGTGYYGYTF.